This TCR beta chain was identified in a study of Graves' ophthalmopathy and Graves' hyperthyroidism. General study results and limits: Cross-validated, the 13-signature model showed 87.88%/81.08% sensitivity/specificity, and 80%/75% in the test set.

J was trimmed by 11 bases and V by 6 bases; bases with no gene match: 9. Germline V gives CDR1 DFQATT, CDR2 SNEGSKA (reference sequence). This CDR3 contains 11 residues. RNA served as the template for amplifying TCR beta CDR3 regions. Second-round multiplex PCR came after first-round RT-PCR with HTBI primers. TCRdb used MiXCR to reprocess the multiplex PCR reads, holding one entry per CDR3 protein. In the table there are some 250,000 distinct CDR3 sequences, 40% to 50% of which are singletons. Worth noting for this clonotype: Antigen: not known.

The genes are TRBV20-1 and TRBJ1-1; 7 nucleotides line up with TRBD1. Sequencing used peripheral blood. The source of this sequence is an adult man with Graves' ophthalmopathy. In DNA form, the CDR3 reads TGCAGTGCCACACCGCAGGGGGTCGCTTTCTTT. Its protein product is CSATPQGVAFF.